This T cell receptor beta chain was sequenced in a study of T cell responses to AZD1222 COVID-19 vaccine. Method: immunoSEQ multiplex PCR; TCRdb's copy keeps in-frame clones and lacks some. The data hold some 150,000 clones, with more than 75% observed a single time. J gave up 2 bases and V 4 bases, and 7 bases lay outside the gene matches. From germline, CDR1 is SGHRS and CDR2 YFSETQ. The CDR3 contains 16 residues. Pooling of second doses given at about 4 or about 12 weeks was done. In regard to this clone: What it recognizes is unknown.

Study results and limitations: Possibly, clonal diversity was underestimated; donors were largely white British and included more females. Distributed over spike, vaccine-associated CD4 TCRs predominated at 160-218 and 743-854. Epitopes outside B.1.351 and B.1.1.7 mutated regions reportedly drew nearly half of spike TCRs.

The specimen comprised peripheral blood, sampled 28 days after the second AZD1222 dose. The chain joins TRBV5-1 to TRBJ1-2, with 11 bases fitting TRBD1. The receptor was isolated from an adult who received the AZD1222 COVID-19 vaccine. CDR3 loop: CASSEVGQGGNYGYTF. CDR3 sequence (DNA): TGCGCCAGCAGCGAAGTGGGACAGGGGGGAAACTATGGCTACACCTTC.